A few counts support the clone carrying this T cell receptor (beta chain). This entry comes from a study of PD-1 blockade in mismatch repair-deficient tumors. Study in general: Patients had eleven to twelve mismatch repair-deficient cancer types, all previously treated and progressing.

All patients were mismatch repair deficient, assessed by either PCR or immunohistochemistry. The protocol was immunoSEQ multiplex PCR, while the TCRdb copy is restricted to in-frame clones and leaves out a portion. The sample carries around 62,000 clones, more than 75% recorded once. Sample: peripheral blood, taken 2 weeks after starting pembrolizumab. The sequence derives from an adult with mismatch repair-deficient cancer.

CDR3 amino acids: CASSPDRVNEQFF. For the CDR3, the DNA is TGTGCCAGCAGCCCGGACAGGGTAAATGAGCAGTTCTTC. This chain joins TRBV7-9 and TRBJ2-1; 8 nucleotides align to TRBD1. This CDR3 region has 13 residues. Germline CDR1 reads SEHNR; CDR2 reads FQNEAQ (reference sequence). The trim removed 5 bases at V and 7 bases at J, leaving 4 bases unmatched.